These 5 T cell receptor beta chains originate from one sample sequenced in a study of blood T cells in healthy people across ages. PCR was performed a second time for about 6 to 11 cycles using a sample-barcoded 5' primer and a J-beta primer mix. TCRdb reprocessed the 5' RACE reads via MiXCR and lists one record per CDR3 protein. The sample consists of roughly 570,000 distinct CDR3 sequences, about 25% of them appearing once. The sequenced sample consisted of blood. The receptors shown here come from a woman in her sixties or seventies in good health.

The V call is TRBV12-3 or TRBV12-4, the J call TRBJ2-5, with TRBD2 matching 11 bases. The CDR3 totals 15 residues. J gave up 3 bases and V 6 bases, and 6 bases lay outside the gene matches. CDR3 sequence (DNA): TGTGCCAGCAGACTGGGACTAGCGGAGGAAGAGACCCAGTACTTC. This gives the protein CASRLGLAEEETQYF.

The V gene is TRBV6-1, the J gene TRBJ2-5; TRBD1 is a possible D gene (5 bases). Germline values: CDR1 MNHNS, CDR2 SASEGT. The CDR3 loop spans 18 amino acids. Trimming cost V 3 bases and J 4 bases, with 24 bases left between them. The DNA of the CDR3 is TGTGCCAGCAGTGATTTCCCCCCCAAGGCGGTCAGGGCAGAGACCCAGTACTTC. This translates into CASSDFPPKAVRAETQYF.

The chain joins TRBV25-1 to TRBJ2-7; D is possibly TRBD1 (6 bases). Germline CDR1 is MGHDK and CDR2 is SYGVNS. V lost 3 bases, J lost 0 bases, and 12 bases lay in between. This CDR3 contains 15 residues. The CDR3 spells CASSEAGTYSYEQYF. The CDR3 DNA reads TGTGCCAGCAGTGAGGCAGGGACATACTCCTACGAGCAGTACTTC.

This chain connects TRBV27 to TRBJ2-5; 9 nucleotides agree with TRBD2. After removal of 3 bases from V and 9 bases from J, the junction contained 14 bases not matched to a gene. CDR1 is MNHEY, CDR2 SMNVEV, per germline (reference sequence). This CDR3 spans 16 amino acids. CDR3 nucleotide sequence: TGTGCCAGCAGTTTGGCGGTTGGGGCTAGCGGGGTGGCCCAGTACTTC. Translation: CASSLAVGASGVAQYF.

The chain links TRBV7-3 to TRBJ2-3; 8 nucleotides match TRBD2. This CDR3 has 16 residues. Trimming cost V 3 bases and J 4 bases; bases outside gene matches: 9. Germline loops: CDR1 SGHTA, CDR2 FQGTGA. The CDR3 here is CASSLKRGGIADTQYF. The CDR3 DNA sequence: TGTGCCAGCAGCTTGAAACGGGGGGGCATAGCAGATACGCAGTATTTT.